The 13 T cell receptor beta chains below come from one sample, sequenced in a study of cytomegalovirus exposure and HLA in healthy donors listed by TCRdb under 2017. Receptors were amplified or captured by the immunoSEQ multiplex PCR assay. TCRdb's version of the immuneACCESS table is confined to in-frame rearrangements and falls short of the full clone set. An unresolved V gene accounts for under half of the shortfall where checked; the remainder is of unknown origin. The sample data list 90,000 to 100,000 clones, and approximately 84% of these were observed just once. Of the sample, about 6.5% falls within the top ten clones. The sample was PBMCs. These receptors were collected from a man in his late teens or twenties in good health and CMV-seropositive.

This clone was recorded once. The chain links TRBV4-2 to TRBJ2-3; D not certain. In germline, CDR1 is LGHNA, CDR2 YNFKEQ. The CDR3 sequence is 15 residues long. Between the trimmed V and J ends, which lost 4 bases and 4 bases, there was a span of 15 bases. The chain's CDR3 is CASSPGFTVSDTQYF. The CDR3 DNA is TGTGCCAGCAGCCCGGGTTTTACTGTCTCAGATACGCAGTATTTT.

The V call is TRBV19, the J call TRBJ2-3, with TRBD1 matching 8 bases. V trimming: 5 bases; J trimming: 6 bases; junction bases outside the gene matches: 4. CDR1 and CDR2 (germline): LNHDA, SQIVND (reference sequence). This CDR3 is 13 amino acids long. CDR3 amino acids: CASSPRTGDTQYF. The CDR3 coding sequence is TGTGCCAGTAGTCCCCGGACAGGGGATACGCAGTATTTT.

This chain connects TRBV25-1 to TRBJ1-1; 8 bases are shared with TRBD1. Unmatched junction bases numbered 4, after V lost 6 bases and J lost 1 base. Germline CDR1 MGHDK, CDR2 SYGVNS. The CDR3 covers 14 residues. The CDR3 spells CASRDRGGNTEAFF. CDR3 nucleotides: TGTGCCAGCAGAGACAGGGGCGGGAACACTGAAGCTTTCTTT. Combining the CDR3 with reference TRBV25-1 and TRBJ1-1 gives the whole variable domain EADIYQTPRYLVIGTGKKITLECSQTMGHDKMYWYQQDPGMELHLIHYSYGVNSTEKGDLSSESTVSRIRTEHFPLTLESARPSHTSQYLCASRDRGGNTEAFFGQGTRLTVV.

This clone has a handful of counts. This sequence joins TRBV7-9 and TRBJ2-5; 7 positions match TRBD2. Germline V gene sequence: CDR1 SEHNR, CDR2 FQNEAQ (reference sequence). V dropped 8 bases and J dropped 5; count of bases not matched to a gene: 14. The CDR3 runs to 15 residues. The CDR3: CASGGGGGTRETQYF. CDR3 nucleotides: TGTGCCAGCGGCGGTGGGGGGGGGACGAGGGAGACCCAGTACTTC.

The J gene is TRBJ2-7, the V gene TRBV5-1; D might be TRBD2 (6 bases). Germline CDR1 SGHRS, CDR2 YFSETQ. V was pared by 5 bases and J by 0 bases, with 15 bases between. CDR3 length: 15 residues. The CDR3 DNA is TGCGCCAGCAGTTTACTAGCCGGGTACTCCTACGAGCAGTACTTC. It codes for CASSLLAGYSYEQYF.

The chain carries TRBV4-2 and TRBJ2-2; 7 bases match TRBD2. Germline trimming cut 0 bases from V and 8 bases from J; bases unmatched to any gene: 12. The germline V gene encodes CDR1 LGHNA and CDR2 YNFKEQ. The CDR3 spans 17 residues. The CDR3 DNA follows: TGTGCCAGCAGCCAAGACGCGGGGGACCCAGGCCGAGGGGAGCTGTTTTTT. Amino acids: CASSQDAGDPGRGELFF.

V usage is TRBV7-3 and J usage is TRBJ1-6; tentative D call: TRBD1 (6 bases). The CDR3 contains 16 residues. Germline V gives CDR1 SGHTA, CDR2 FQGTGA. V was clipped by 5 bases and J by 0 bases, with 11 bases between them. The CDR3 is CASSLGQPSYNSPLHF. CDR3 nucleotides: TGTGCCAGCAGCCTTGGACAGCCCTCCTATAATTCACCCCTCCACTTT.

This clone was seen a handful of times. The chain links TRBV9 to TRBJ1-2; D may be TRBD1 (6 bases). Germline loops: CDR1 SGDLS, CDR2 YYNGEE. The ends were cut back, 1 base at V and 5 bases at J, with 12 bases in the middle. The CDR3 spans 14 residues. The CDR3 DNA is TGTGCCAGCAGCGTATCCACAGGGACGTATGGCTACACCTTC. Translation gives CASSVSTGTYGYTF.

The chain employs TRBV6-1 and TRBJ2-7; 7 bases agree with TRBD1. The V gene end was trimmed by 6 bases and the J gene end by 5 bases; junction bases not matched to a gene: 10. This CDR3 has 14 residues. The germline V gene encodes CDR1 MNHNS and CDR2 SASEGT. The CDR3 region is CASRVTGVRHEQYF. CDR3 DNA: TGTGCCAGCAGAGTTACAGGGGTCAGGCACGAGCAGTACTTC.

This clone is a singleton in its sample. The gene calls are TRBV25-1 and TRBJ1-2, with TRBD1 matching 9 bases. CDR1 is MGHDK, CDR2 SYGVNS, per germline. V trimming: 6 bases; J trimming: 2 bases; junction bases outside the gene matches: 4. The CDR3 loop spans 14 amino acids. Here the CDR3 DNA reads TGTGCCAGCAGAGAGACAGGGGGGAACTATGGCTACACCTTC. This translates into CASRETGGNYGYTF.

This sequence joins TRBV18 and TRBJ2-5; the D gene is possibly TRBD1 (6 bases). Between the trimmed V and J ends, which lost 3 bases and 4 bases, there was a span of 21 bases. This CDR3 contains 17 residues. Germline V gives CDR1 KGHSH, CDR2 LQKENI. The CDR3 region has the DNA TGTGCCAGCTCACCCAGGGGCGGCGACCGGGCGGGAGAGACCCAGTACTTC. It encodes CASSPRGGDRAGETQYF.

In its sample, this clone was seen once. The V and J genes are TRBV4-1 and TRBJ2-7, with TRBD2 matching 13 bases. Unmatched junction bases numbered 7, after V lost 1 base and J lost 4 bases. Germline assignment: CDR1 MGHRA and CDR2 YSYEKL. The CDR3 is 17 residues long. The DNA of the CDR3 is TGCGCCAGCAGCCAAGTTTGGACTAGCGGGAGCGGGTACGAGCAGTACTTC. This translates into CASSQVWTSGSGYEQYF.

In DNA form, the CDR3 reads TGTGCCAGCAGCTTAACGACGGGGAATGGCTACACCTTC. Protein sequence: CASSLTTGNGYTF. This chain joins TRBV7-8 and TRBJ1-2, with no clear D. CDR1 and CDR2 (germline): SGHVS, FQNEAQ. Trimming left V 2 bases short and J 6 bases short, with 10 bases between. The length of the CDR3 is 13 residues.